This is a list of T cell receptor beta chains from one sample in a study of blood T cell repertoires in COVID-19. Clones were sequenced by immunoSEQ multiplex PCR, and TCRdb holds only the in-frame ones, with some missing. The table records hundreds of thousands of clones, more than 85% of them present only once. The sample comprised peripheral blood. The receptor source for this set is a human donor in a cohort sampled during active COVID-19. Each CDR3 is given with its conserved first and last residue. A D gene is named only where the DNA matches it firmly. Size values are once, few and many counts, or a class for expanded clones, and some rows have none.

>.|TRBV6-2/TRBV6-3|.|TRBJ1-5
CASNPGTYSNQPQHF
TGTGCCAGCAACCCAGGGACTTATAGCAATCAGCCCCAGCATTTT
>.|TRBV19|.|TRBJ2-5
CASSTGSQETQYF
TGTGCCAGTAGCACAGGGAGCCAAGAGACCCAGTACTTC
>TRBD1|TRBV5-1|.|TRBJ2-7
CASSPRTGTYEQYF
TGCGCCAGCAGCCCCCGGACAGGGACTTACGAGCAGTACTTC
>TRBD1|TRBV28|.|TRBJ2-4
CASGTGVDIQYF
TGTGCCAGCGGCACAGGGGTGGACATTCAGTACTTC
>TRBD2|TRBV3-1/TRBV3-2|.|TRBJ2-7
CASSQVSSGSGFLYEQYF
TGTGCCAGCAGCCAAGTCTCTAGCGGGAGTGGTTTCCTCTACGAGCAGTACTTC
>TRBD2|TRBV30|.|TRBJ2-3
CAWALAGAPSTDTQYF
TGTGCCTGGGCCCTAGCGGGAGCTCCTAGCACAGATACGCAGTATTTT
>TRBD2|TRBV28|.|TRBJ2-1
CASSASGAYNEQFF
TGTGCCAGCAGTGCTAGCGGAGCATACAATGAGCAGTTCTTC
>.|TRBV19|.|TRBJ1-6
CASSRGSPANSPLHF
TGTGCCAGTAGTCGGGGGTCGCCGGCTAATTCACCCCTCCACTTT
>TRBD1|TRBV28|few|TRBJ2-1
CASIKTGGWNEQFF
TGTGCCAGCATAAAGACAGGGGGCTGGAATGAGCAGTTCTTC
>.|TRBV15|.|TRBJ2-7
CATSRGRETYEQYF
TGTGCCACCAGCAGAGGGAGGGAAACCTACGAGCAGTACTTC
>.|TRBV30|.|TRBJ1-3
CAWRPPDTSTSGNTIYF
TGTGCCTGGAGGCCCCCGGACACCTCCACCTCTGGAAACACCATATATTTT
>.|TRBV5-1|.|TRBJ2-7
CASSLVGPEGLEQYF
TGCGCCAGCAGCTTGGTCGGACCAGAAGGACTCGAGCAGTACTTC
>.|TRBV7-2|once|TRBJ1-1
CASSFRGHTEAFF
TGTGCCAGCAGCTTTCGGGGTCACACTGAAGCTTTCTTT
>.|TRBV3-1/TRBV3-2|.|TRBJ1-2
CASSQTGREWGYTF
TGTGCCAGCAGCCAAACGGGGCGGGAGTGGGGCTACACCTTC
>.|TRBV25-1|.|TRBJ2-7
CASSEYRVYEQYF
TGTGCCAGCAGTGAATACAGGGTTTACGAGCAGTACTTC
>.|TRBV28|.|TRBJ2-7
CASARQLSYEQYF
TGTGCCAGCGCGAGACAGCTCTCCTACGAGCAGTACTTC
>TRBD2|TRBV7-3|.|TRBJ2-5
CASSPREASGGRTQETQYF
TGTGCCAGCAGCCCCAGGGAGGCTAGCGGGGGCCGCACCCAAGAGACCCAGTACTTC
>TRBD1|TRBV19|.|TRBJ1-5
CASSIGQGLRQPQHF
TGTGCCAGTAGTATAGGACAGGGGCTAAGGCAGCCCCAGCATTTT
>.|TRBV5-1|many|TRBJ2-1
CASSLGGSASYNEQFF
TGCGCCAGCAGCTTGGGAGGTAGCGCTTCCTACAATGAGCAGTTCTTC
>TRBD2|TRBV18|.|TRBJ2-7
CASSQNSGLAADYEQYF
TGTGCCAGCTCACAAAATTCGGGACTAGCGGCCGACTACGAGCAGTACTTC
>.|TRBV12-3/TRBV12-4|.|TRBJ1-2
CASSLAGDYGYTF
TGTGCCAGCAGTTTGGCGGGGGACTATGGCTACACCTTC
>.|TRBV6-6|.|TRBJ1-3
CASSHLSGAGNTIYF
TGTGCCAGCAGTCATCTTTCAGGGGCTGGAAACACCATATATTTT
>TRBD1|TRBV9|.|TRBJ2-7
CASSVTGTGGEQYF
TGTGCCAGCAGCGTTACCGGGACAGGGGGCGAGCAGTACTTC
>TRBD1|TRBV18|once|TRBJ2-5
CASSDGTGGAETQYF
TGTGCCAGCTCAGACGGGACAGGGGGCGCGGAGACCCAGTACTTC
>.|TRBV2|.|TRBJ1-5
CASRDRQASNQPQHF
TGTGCCAGCAGGGATCGACAGGCTTCCAATCAGCCCCAGCATTTT
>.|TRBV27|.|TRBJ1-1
CASSLRGRGVMNTEAFF
TGTGCCAGCAGTTTAAGGGGCAGGGGCGTTATGAACACTGAAGCTTTCTTT
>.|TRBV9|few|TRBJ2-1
CASSVSPGDNEQFF
TGTGCCAGCAGCGTCTCACCGGGGGACAATGAGCAGTTCTTC
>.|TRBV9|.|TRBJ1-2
CASTQGIANYGYTF
TGTGCCAGCACGCAGGGGATAGCTAACTATGGCTACACCTTC
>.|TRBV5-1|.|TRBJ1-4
CASSPAQGPNEKLFF
TGCGCCAGCAGCCCCGCGCAGGGGCCGAATGAAAAACTGTTTTTT
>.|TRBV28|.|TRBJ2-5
CASSFLETQYF
TGTGCCAGCAGTTTTCTCGAGACCCAGTACTTC
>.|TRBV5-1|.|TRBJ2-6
CASSLLGLSGANVLTF
TGCGCCAGCAGCTTGTTGGGGCTCTCTGGGGCCAACGTCCTGACTTTC
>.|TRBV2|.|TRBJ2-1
CASSELRDEQFF
TGTGCCAGCAGTGAACTTCGGGATGAGCAGTTCTTC
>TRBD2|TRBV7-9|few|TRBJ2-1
CASSLGGGAYNEQFF
TGTGCCAGCAGCTTAGGTGGGGGGGCCTACAATGAGCAGTTCTTC
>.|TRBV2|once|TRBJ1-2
CASTYGWGHGYTF
TGTGCCAGCACCTATGGGTGGGGGCATGGCTACACCTTC
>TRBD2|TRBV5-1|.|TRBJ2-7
CASSFTSGRVHEQYF
TGCGCCAGCAGCTTCACTAGCGGGAGAGTCCACGAGCAGTACTTC
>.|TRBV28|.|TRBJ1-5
CASSLPGVGQPQHF
TGTGCCAGCAGTTTACCAGGGGTTGGTCAGCCCCAGCATTTT
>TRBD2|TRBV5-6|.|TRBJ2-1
CASSSPSGILHEQFF
TGTGCCAGCAGCTCGCCTAGCGGGATTCTTCATGAGCAGTTCTTC
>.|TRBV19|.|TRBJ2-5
CASRSRGNQETQYF
TGTGCCAGTAGATCTCGGGGAAACCAAGAGACCCAGTACTTC
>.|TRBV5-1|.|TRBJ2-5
CASSLDRGQETQYF
TGCGCCAGCAGCTTGGATAGGGGTCAAGAGACCCAGTACTTC
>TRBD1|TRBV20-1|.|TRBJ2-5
CSASPGQGDTETQYF
TGCAGTGCTAGTCCGGGACAGGGGGATACGGAGACCCAGTACTTC
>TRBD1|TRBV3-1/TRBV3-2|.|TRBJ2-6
CASSQVQDRAYYSGANVLTF
TGTGCCAGCAGCCAAGTTCAGGACAGGGCCTATTACTCTGGGGCCAACGTCCTGACTTTC